Described below is a single T cell receptor beta chain sequence and its context. Its cognate antigen is unknown. This entry belongs to a study of vaccination effects on CD4 cells after COVID-19. For the study at large: Sampling occurred a median 72 days post second dose, range 14 to 241. Study-wide results and caveats: The authors studied few convalescent patients and collected no early post-infection timepoints.

The CDR3 consists of 16 residues. The ends lost 0 bases at V and 4 bases at J; junction bases unmatched: 7. Germline values: CDR1 LNHDA, CDR2 SQIVND (reference sequence). Libraries were prepared by immunoSEQ multiplex PCR; TCRdb keeps only in-frame clonotypes and omits some of them. The table lists under 40,000 clones, approximately 75% of them singletons, with roughly an eighth in the top ten. After expansion with viral peptide pools in the ViraFEST assay, antigen-specific CD4+ T cells were sequenced. Isolation of CD4+ T cells took place after approximately ten days of culture. Vaccine administered to participants consisted of two doses of either BNT162b2 or mRNA-1273. On days 3 and 7, fresh IL-2 medium replaced half the medium.

The material sequenced was CD4+ T cells from PBMCs cultured with HCoV-229E spike peptides, taken after COVID-19 vaccination. This clonotype originated in a human donor who received a COVID-19 vaccine. The chain is built from TRBV19 and TRBJ1-2, with 8 positions matching TRBD1. CDR3 amino acids: CASSIDLGQAGYGYTF. The CDR3, as DNA: TGTGCCAGTAGTATAGACTTGGGACAGGCGGGCTATGGCTACACCTTC.